These 24 T cell receptor beta chains came from one sample sequenced in a study of blood T cells in healthy people across ages (dated by TCRdb to between 2014 and 2016). Library creation used 5' RACE. The instrument was an Illumina HiSeq 2500. The second PCR ran for roughly 7 to 12 cycles and used a J-beta primer mix along with a sample-barcoded 5' primer. The public sequencing data were trimmed at Q25 with fastp and processed into clonotypes with MiXCR by TCRdb, which kept only in-frame beta chains. Each CDR3 protein gets just one entry, which takes the most common genes and DNA from the rows behind it. The sample includes around 990,000 distinct CDR3 sequences, with 25% observed a single time. 0.65% to 0.75% of the sample is in the top ten clones. Another study also made use of these data, one on T cells of mothers and their children.

The specimen sequenced was blood. The receptors derive from a girl under 10 years old in good health.

V usage is TRBV4-2 and J usage is TRBJ2-2, with no clear D. Germline V CDR1 and CDR2: LGHNA, YNFKEQ. Trimming left V 0 bases short and J 5 bases short, with 4 bases between. CDR3 length: 13 residues. In nucleotides, the CDR3 is TGTGCCAGCAGCCAAGATAGGACCGGGGAGCTGTTTTTT. This sequence encodes CASSQDRTGELFF.

V and J are TRBV6-6 and TRBJ2-1, with TRBD2 identical over 12 bases. The J call may be in error: the DNA end matches TRBJ2-7 better. Germline lookup yields CDR1 MNHNY and CDR2 SVGAGI (reference sequence). This CDR3 is built from 17 residues. The CDR3 protein is CASSPATMTSGSYEQYF. CDR3 DNA sequence: TGTGCCAGCAGCCCCGCAACGATGACTAGCGGGAGCTACGAGCAGTACTTC.

The rearrangement uses TRBV20-1 and TRBJ2-3; unclear D gene. From germline, CDR1 is DFQATT and CDR2 SNEGSKA (reference sequence). There are 14 residues in the CDR3. V dropped 6 bases and J dropped 0 bases, with 13 bases sitting between them. The CDR3 sequence is CSAPSRASTDTQYF. In DNA form, the CDR3 reads TGCAGTGCCCCGAGCAGAGCTAGCACAGATACGCAGTATTTT.

This chain links TRBV6-5 with TRBJ2-1; D tentatively reads TRBD1 or TRBD2 (5 bases each). The V end was cut by 5 bases, the J end by 7 bases, with 15 bases between. The germline V gene has CDR1 MNHEY and CDR2 SVGAGI. The CDR3 runs 14 residues. CDR3 DNA: TGTGCCAGCAGTGCCTCGGGGCAGGCAAATGAGCAGTTCTTC. Protein sequence: CASSASGQANEQFF.

This clonotype has a handful of counts. The CDR3 bases are TGTGCCAGCAGCATACGGATCAGGGGTCAGACCCAGTACTTC. Protein: CASSIRIRGQTQYF. The J gene is TRBJ2-1, the V gene TRBV21-1; the table calls TRBD1, which could not be checked here. Near its end, the DNA agrees better with TRBJ2-5, so the J call may be wrong. TRBV21-1 is deemed a pseudogene. The CDR3 length is 14 residues.

The rearrangement links TRBV7-3 to TRBJ2-1; 8 positions match TRBD2. Per germline, CDR1 SGHTA and CDR2 FQGTGA. The J segment lost 7 bases and the V segment lost 0 bases, leaving 2 bases of the junction unmatched. This CDR3 contains 14 residues. The CDR3 sequence: CASSLTREGNEQFF. The DNA for the CDR3 is TGTGCCAGCAGCTTAACCCGGGAGGGGAATGAGCAGTTCTTC. Looking up the rest from reference TRBV7-3 and TRBJ2-1 gives the full variable domain: GAGVSQTPSNKVTEKGKYVELRCDPISGHTALYWYRQSLGQGPEFLIYFQGTGAADDSGLPNDRFFAVRPEGSVSTLKIQRTERGDSAVYLCASSLTREGNEQFFGPGTRLTVL.

This clonotype showed up just a few times. The genes are TRBV6-6 and TRBJ1-2, with a weak D call TRBD1 (6 bases). CDR1 is MNHNY and CDR2 is SVGAGI in the germline V gene (reference sequence). The CDR3 length is 13 residues. Trimming took off 4 bases at V and 8 bases at J, with 14 bases between the two ends. The CDR3 DNA sequence: TGTGCCAGCAGTTCCAGGGGTGGGGAAGGCTACACCTTC. Residues: CASSSRGGEGYTF.

This rearrangement joins TRBV12-3 or TRBV12-4 to TRBJ2-1; D is unclear. The CDR3 is made up of 13 amino acids. V lost 4 bases and J 9 bases, leaving 13 bases between the germline ends. The CDR3 loop is CASSSLRVSEQFF. The CDR3 DNA sequence: TGTGCCAGCAGTTCCCTAAGGGTTAGTGAGCAGTTCTTC.

This clonotype was recorded a few times. V is TRBV28 and J is TRBJ2-7; 7 positions match TRBD2. This CDR3 region has 15 residues. The germline V gene encodes CDR1 MDHEN and CDR2 SYDVKM. The ends lost 3 bases at V and 2 bases at J; junction bases unmatched: 7. The CDR3 sequence is CASSFPAGEPYEQYF. The CDR3 DNA reads TGTGCCAGCAGTTTTCCGGCGGGAGAGCCCTACGAGCAGTACTTC.

This clonotype was found once. A read error may produce the germline difference seen at one junction end. The chain employs TRBV7-2 and TRBJ2-1, with TRBD1 matching 10 bases. CDR3 length equals 16 residues. From germline, CDR1 is SGHTA and CDR2 FQGNSA. The CDR3 protein is CASSLFGTGVYNQQFF. The CDR3 nucleotides are TGTGCCAGCAGCTTATTCGGGACAGGGGTCTACAATCAGCAGTTCTTC.

J is TRBJ1-1 and V is TRBV6-5, with 8 bases matching TRBD1. This CDR3 has 15 amino acids. Germline values: CDR1 MNHEY, CDR2 SVGAGI. With V trimmed by 0 bases and J by 4 bases, 4 bases remained unmatched. CDR3: CASSYSITGGTEAFF. The CDR3, as DNA: TGTGCCAGCAGTTACTCGATAACAGGGGGCACTGAAGCTTTCTTT.

CDR3 bases: TGTGCCAGCAGTTTTGACCCCCTGGACTTGGCGGAGACCCAGTACTTC. Translated, it gives CASSFDPLDLAETQYF. V usage is TRBV12-3 or TRBV12-4 and J usage is TRBJ2-5, with D possibly being TRBD2 (5 bases). V lost 3 bases and J 5 bases, leaving 19 bases between the germline ends. The CDR3 loop spans 16 amino acids.

This clonotype has just a few counts. V is TRBV7-2 and J is TRBJ2-1; TRBD1 is a possible D gene (5 bases). Deletions cut 6 bases from V and 4 bases from J, with 16 bases between. Germline lookup yields CDR1 SGHTA and CDR2 FQGNSA. This CDR3 has 15 residues. CDR3: CASRPTGQGYNEQFF. For the CDR3, the DNA is TGTGCCAGCAGACCAACGGGCCAGGGTTACAATGAGCAGTTCTTC. Full variable domain (rest looked up from reference TRBV7-2 and TRBJ2-1): GAGVSQSPSNKVTEKGKDVELRCDPISGHTALYWYRQSLGQGLEFLIYFQGNSAPDKSGLPSDRFSAERTGGSVSTLTIQRTQQEDSAVYLCASRPTGQGYNEQFFGPGTRLTVL.

J is TRBJ2-3 and V is TRBV9, with 7 positions matching TRBD1. With 2 bases clipped from V and 4 bases from J, the junction kept 13 bases outside the gene matches. This CDR3 contains 17 residues. Germline V gene data show CDR1 as SGDLS and CDR2 as YYNGEE. CDR3 DNA sequence: TGTGCCAGCAGCGTTTCGGACAGGATCGAGGGATCAGATACGCAGTATTTT. It encodes CASSVSDRIEGSDTQYF.

This clonotype showed up just a few times. This rearrangement joins TRBV6-6 to TRBJ2-5; no definite D call. This CDR3 is 13 amino acids long. CDR1 and CDR2 (germline): MNHNY, SVGAGI (reference sequence). Trimming took off 0 bases at V and 2 bases at J, with 4 bases between the two ends. CDR3 in DNA: TGTGCCAGCAGTTACTCCCAGCAAGAGACCCAGTACTTC. Translated: CASSYSQQETQYF.

This clonotype has more than one count but fewer than ten. V gene TRBV6-2 or TRBV6-3 combines with J gene TRBJ2-1; D is perhaps TRBD2 (6 bases). Trimming took off 4 bases at V and 8 bases at J, with 18 bases between the two ends. This CDR3 contains 15 residues. In germline, CDR1 is MNHEY, CDR2 SVGEGT. This CDR3 is CASSSTGTLTHEQFF. The DNA of the CDR3 is TGTGCCAGCAGTTCAACCGGGACTTTAACCCATGAGCAGTTCTTC.

This clonotype was counted only a few times. V usage is TRBV7-9 and J usage is TRBJ1-3; a possible D gene is TRBD1 (6 bases). Germline loops: CDR1 SEHNR, CDR2 FQNEAQ (reference sequence). Trimming left V 3 bases short and J 4 bases short, with 16 bases between. The CDR3 extends over 16 amino acids. CDR3 loop: CASSFNKGVKGNTIYF. The CDR3 coding sequence is TGTGCCAGCAGCTTCAATAAGGGGGTTAAAGGAAACACCATATATTTT.

J is TRBJ1-5 and V is TRBV29-1, with D possibly matching TRBD1 (5 bases). Per the germline V gene, CDR1 is SQVTM and CDR2 is ANQGSEA. The CDR3 spans 14 residues. Between the trimmed V and J ends, which lost 5 bases and 2 bases, there was a span of 13 bases. DNA of the CDR3: TGCAGCGTTTCTGGGGGGGATGGCAATCAGCCCCAGCATTTT. This sequence encodes CSVSGGDGNQPQHF.

This clonotype came up a few times. The rearrangement links TRBV7-2 to TRBJ2-1, with D possibly being TRBD2 (5 bases). Trimming left V 5 bases short and J 0 bases short, with 17 bases between. The CDR3 is 17 residues long. The germline V gene has CDR1 SGHTA and CDR2 FQGNSA. The CDR3 bases are TGTGCCAGCAGCCCCCATGCTAGCCAGAGCTCCTACAATGAGCAGTTCTTC. This gives the protein CASSPHASQSSYNEQFF.

J is TRBJ2-7 and V is TRBV12-3 or TRBV12-4; 9 nucleotides line up with TRBD1. V gave up 3 bases and J gave up 3 bases; unmatched junction bases: 6. This CDR3 contains 15 residues. This chain's CDR3 is CASSLGDRAYYEQYF. In DNA, the CDR3 is TGTGCCAGCAGTTTGGGGGACAGGGCGTACTACGAGCAGTACTTC.

This chain uses TRBV29-1 with TRBJ1-1; D is unclear. The V end was cut by 6 bases, the J end by 10 bases, with 21 bases between. CDR1 is SQVTM and CDR2 is ANQGSEA in the germline V gene. There are 13 residues in the CDR3. The CDR3 loop reads CSVGGLHSGGAFF. As DNA, the CDR3 is TGCAGCGTGGGAGGACTCCACTCTGGCGGAGCTTTCTTT.

This clonotype has a handful of counts. The chain carries TRBV7-9 and TRBJ1-5; D remains unclear. Trimming stripped 1 base from V and 7 bases from J, with 8 bases between. The CDR3 is made up of 13 amino acids. Germline loops: CDR1 SEHNR, CDR2 FQNEAQ (reference sequence). The CDR3 region is CASSLEVGQPQHF. Here the CDR3 DNA reads TGTGCCAGCAGCTTAGAGGTAGGGCAGCCCCAGCATTTT.

The chain couples TRBV27 to TRBJ1-2; 9 nucleotides match TRBD1. This CDR3 comprises 13 residues. V shed 7 bases, J shed 8 bases, and the junction held 8 bases outside the gene matches. Germline assignment: CDR1 MNHEY and CDR2 SMNVEV (reference sequence). The CDR3 loop is CASTGTGQGGYTF. CDR3 DNA: TGTGCCAGCACCGGGACAGGGCAAGGCGGCTACACCTTC.

Concerning this clonotype: A single base separates this from a much larger clone, so it may be a read error. The chain joins TRBV5-1 to TRBJ2-5, with D perhaps TRBD2 (5 bases). Between the trimmed V and J ends, which lost 7 bases and 3 bases, there was a span of 10 bases. Germline V gene lookup returns CDR1 SGHRS and CDR2 YFSETQ. CDR3 length equals 12 residues. The CDR3: CASRKGEETQYF. CDR3 nucleotide sequence: TGCGCCAGCCGGAAGGGAGAAGAGACCCAGTACTTC.